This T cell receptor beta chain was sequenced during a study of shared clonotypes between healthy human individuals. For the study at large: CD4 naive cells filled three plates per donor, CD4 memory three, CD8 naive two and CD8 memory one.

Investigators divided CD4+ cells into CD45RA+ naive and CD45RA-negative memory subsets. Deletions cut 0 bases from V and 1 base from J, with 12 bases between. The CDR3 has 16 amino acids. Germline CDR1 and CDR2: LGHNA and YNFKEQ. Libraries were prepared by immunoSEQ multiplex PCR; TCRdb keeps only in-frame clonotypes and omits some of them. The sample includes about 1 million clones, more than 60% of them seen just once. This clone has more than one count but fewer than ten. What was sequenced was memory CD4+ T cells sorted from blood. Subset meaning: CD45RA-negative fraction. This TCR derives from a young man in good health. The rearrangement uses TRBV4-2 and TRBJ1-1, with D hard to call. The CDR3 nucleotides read TGTGCCAGCAGCCAAGATTGGTCTCTCGAGAACACTGAAGCTTTCTTT. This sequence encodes CASSQDWSLENTEAFF.